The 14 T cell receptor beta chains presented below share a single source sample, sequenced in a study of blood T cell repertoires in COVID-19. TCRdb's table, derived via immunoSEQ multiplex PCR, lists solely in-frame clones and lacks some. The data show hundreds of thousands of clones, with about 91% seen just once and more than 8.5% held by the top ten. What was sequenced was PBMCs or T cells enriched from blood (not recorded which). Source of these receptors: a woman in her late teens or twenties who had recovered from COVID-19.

CDR3 amino acids: CASSSSGSPGTEAFF. In DNA form, the CDR3 reads TGTGCCAGCAGCTCTTCTGGCTCTCCTGGCACTGAAGCTTTCTTT. This rearrangement joins TRBV7-3 to TRBJ1-1, with unresolved D. Trimming shortened V by 4 bases and J by 4 bases, and 16 bases separated the two germline ends. Per the germline V gene, CDR1 is SGHTA and CDR2 is FQGTGA. This CDR3 has 15 amino acids. Full variable domain (missing parts from reference TRBV7-3 and TRBJ1-1): GAGVSQTPSNKVTEKGKYVELRCDPISGHTALYWYRQSLGQGPEFLIYFQGTGAADDSGLPNDRFFAVRPEGSVSTLKIQRTERGDSAVYLCASSSSGSPGTEAFFGQGTRLTVV.

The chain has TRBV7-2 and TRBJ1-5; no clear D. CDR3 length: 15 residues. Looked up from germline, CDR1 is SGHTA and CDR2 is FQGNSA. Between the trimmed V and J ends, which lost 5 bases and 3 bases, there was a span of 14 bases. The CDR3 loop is CASSKAGTTNQPQHF. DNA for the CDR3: TGTGCCAGCAGCAAAGCGGGCACGACCAATCAGCCCCAGCATTTT.

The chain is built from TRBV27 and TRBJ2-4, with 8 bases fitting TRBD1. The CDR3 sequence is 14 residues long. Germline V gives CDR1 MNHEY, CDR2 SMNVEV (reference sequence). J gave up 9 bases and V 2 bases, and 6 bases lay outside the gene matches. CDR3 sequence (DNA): TGTGCCAGCAGTTTAGGGCAGGGGGCGGTCATTCAGTACTTC. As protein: CASSLGQGAVIQYF.

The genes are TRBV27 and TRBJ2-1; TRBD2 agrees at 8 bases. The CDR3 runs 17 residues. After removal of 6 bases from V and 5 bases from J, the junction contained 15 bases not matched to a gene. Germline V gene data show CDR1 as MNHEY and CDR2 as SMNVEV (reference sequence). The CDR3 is CASSLTSWRGAHNEQFF. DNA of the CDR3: TGTGCCAGCAGCCTCACGAGTTGGCGGGGGGCTCACAATGAGCAGTTCTTC.

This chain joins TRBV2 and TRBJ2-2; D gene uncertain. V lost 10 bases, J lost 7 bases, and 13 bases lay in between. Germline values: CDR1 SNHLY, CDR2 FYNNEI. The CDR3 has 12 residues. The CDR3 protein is CATTGDDGELFF. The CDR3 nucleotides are TGTGCCACCACGGGTGATGACGGGGAGCTGTTTTTT.

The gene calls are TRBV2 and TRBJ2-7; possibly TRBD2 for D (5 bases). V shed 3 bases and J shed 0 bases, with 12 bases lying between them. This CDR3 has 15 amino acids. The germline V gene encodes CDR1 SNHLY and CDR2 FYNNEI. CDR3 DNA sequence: TGTGCCAGCAGTGAGAGAGGGCGAATCTCCTACGAGCAGTACTTC. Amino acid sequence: CASSERGRISYEQYF.

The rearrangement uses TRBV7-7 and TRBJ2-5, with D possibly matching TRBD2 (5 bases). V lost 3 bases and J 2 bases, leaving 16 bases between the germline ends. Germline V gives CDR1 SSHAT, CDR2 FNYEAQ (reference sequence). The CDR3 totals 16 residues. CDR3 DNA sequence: TGTGCCAGCAGCTTGATCGGAGCGGCACTACAAGAGACCCAGTACTTC. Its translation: CASSLIGAALQETQYF.

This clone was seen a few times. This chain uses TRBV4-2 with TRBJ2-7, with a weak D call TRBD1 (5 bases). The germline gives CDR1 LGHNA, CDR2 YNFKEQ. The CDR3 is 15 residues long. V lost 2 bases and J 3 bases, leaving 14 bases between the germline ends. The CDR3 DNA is TGTGCCAGCAGCCAATTCGCTAGGGGCGACTACGAGCAGTACTTC. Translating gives CASSQFARGDYEQYF.

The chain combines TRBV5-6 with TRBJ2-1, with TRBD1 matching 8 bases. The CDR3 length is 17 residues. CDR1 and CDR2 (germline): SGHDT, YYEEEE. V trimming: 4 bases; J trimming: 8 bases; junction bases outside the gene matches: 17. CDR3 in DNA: TGTGCCAGCAGCCCCCGGCCAACAGGGGGGTATTTGTATGAGCAGTTCTTC. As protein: CASSPRPTGGYLYEQFF.

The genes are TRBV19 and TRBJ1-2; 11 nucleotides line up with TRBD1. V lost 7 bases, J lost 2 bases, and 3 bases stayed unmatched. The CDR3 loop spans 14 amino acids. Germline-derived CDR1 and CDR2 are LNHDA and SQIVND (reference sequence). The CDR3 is CASTRTGGNYGYTF. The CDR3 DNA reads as TGTGCCAGTACCCGGACAGGGGGCAACTATGGCTACACCTTC.

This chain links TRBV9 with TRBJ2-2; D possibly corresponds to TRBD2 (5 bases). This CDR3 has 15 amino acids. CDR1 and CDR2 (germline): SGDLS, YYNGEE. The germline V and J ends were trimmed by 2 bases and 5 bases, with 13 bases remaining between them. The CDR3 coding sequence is TGTGCCAGCAGCGTCGGTAGCGTACGGACCGGGGAGCTGTTTTTT. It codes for CASSVGSVRTGELFF.

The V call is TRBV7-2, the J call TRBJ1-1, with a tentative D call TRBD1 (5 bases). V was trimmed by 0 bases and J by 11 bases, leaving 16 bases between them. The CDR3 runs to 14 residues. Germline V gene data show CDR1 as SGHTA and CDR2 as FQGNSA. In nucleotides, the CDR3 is TGTGCCAGCAGCTTAGCGCGGGGGGATCGTGTCGCTTTCTTT. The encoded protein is CASSLARGDRVAFF.

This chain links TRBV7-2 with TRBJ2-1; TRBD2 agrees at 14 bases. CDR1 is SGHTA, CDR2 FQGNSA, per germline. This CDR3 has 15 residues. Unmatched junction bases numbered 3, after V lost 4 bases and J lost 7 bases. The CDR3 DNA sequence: TGTGCCAGCAGCTGGGGACTAGCGGGGGTAAATGAGCAGTTCTTC. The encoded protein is CASSWGLAGVNEQFF.

CDR3 in amino acids: CASSGSEGTGSPGAFF. As DNA, the CDR3 is TGTGCCAGCAGTGGTTCCGAAGGGACAGGGAGCCCAGGAGCTTTCTTT. J is TRBJ1-1 and V is TRBV6-4, with 9 bases aligning to TRBD1. V lost 4 bases, J lost 10 bases, and 16 bases stayed unmatched. Germline V lookup: CDR1 MRHNA, CDR2 SNTAGT. The CDR3 contains 16 residues.